A selection of T cell receptor beta chains follows, all from one sample in a study of preoperative IRX-2 immunotherapy in early breast cancer. The data were produced by immunoSEQ multiplex PCR, yet TCRdb's version contains in-frame clones alone and is incomplete. The sample holds 35,000 to 55,000 clones, around 96% seen once. The source material was tumor tissue, sampled after IRX-2 immunotherapy. All receptors derive from a human donor with breast cancer. Each CDR3 is given with its conserved first and last residue. Each record gives: V gene, J gene, clone size, D gene, CDR3 protein, CDR3 DNA. A D gene is named only where the DNA matches it firmly. Rows may omit the clone size; those that give it use once, few, many or a size class.

TRBV27	TRBJ2-3	NA	TRBD2	CASRKALTSGRARDTQYF	TGTGCCAGCAGGAAGGCCTTGACTAGCGGGAGGGCCAGGGATACGCAGTATTTT
TRBV5-8	TRBJ1-3	NA	NA	CASSRGQNGNTIYF	TGTGCCAGCAGCCGAGGACAGAATGGAAACACCATATATTTT
TRBV6-5	TRBJ1-3	NA	NA	CASSYGGGGNTIYF	TGTGCCAGCAGTTACGGGGGGGGTGGAAACACCATATATTTT
TRBV7-2	TRBJ1-2	NA	TRBD1	CASSLAVGTGNMYTF	TGTGCCAGCAGCTTAGCTGTAGGGACAGGCAATATGTACACCTTC
TRBV19	TRBJ1-6	NA	TRBD1	CASSDRVANSPLHF	TGTGCCAGTAGTGACAGGGTTGCTAATTCACCCCTCCACTTT
TRBV11-2	TRBJ2-1	few	TRBD2	CASSPRLALRGNEQFF	TGTGCCAGCAGCCCGCGACTAGCACTGAGAGGCAATGAGCAGTTCTTC
TRBV9	TRBJ1-2	NA	NA	CASTSLGAYGYTF	TGTGCCAGCACCAGCCTCGGGGCTTATGGCTACACCTTC
TRBV11-2	TRBJ1-1	NA	TRBD1	CASSFFHRGRITEAFF	TGTGCCAGCAGCTTCTTCCACAGGGGTAGGATCACTGAAGCTTTCTTT
TRBV9	TRBJ2-3	NA	TRBD2	CASSVGASGSTDTQYF	TGTGCCAGCAGCGTAGGGGCTAGCGGTAGCACAGATACGCAGTATTTT
TRBV9	TRBJ2-6	NA	NA	CASSPRITSGANVLTF	TGTGCCAGCAGCCCACGAATAACCTCTGGGGCCAACGTCCTGACTTTC
TRBV6-5	TRBJ2-7	NA	NA	CASSYLTGRGEYEQYF	TGTGCCAGCAGTTACTTGACAGGGAGGGGGGAGTACGAGCAGTACTTC
TRBV5-1	TRBJ2-1	NA	NA	CASSSPHNEQFF	TGCGCCAGCAGCTCACCTCACAATGAGCAGTTCTTC
TRBV28	TRBJ1-4	NA	NA	CASRQTNEKLFF	TGTGCCAGTAGACAGACTAATGAAAAACTGTTTTTT
TRBV7-3	TRBJ2-2	NA	NA	CASSPMGQGPGELFF	TGTGCCAGCAGCCCCATGGGACAAGGGCCCGGGGAGCTGTTTTTT
TRBV6-5	TRBJ2-7	NA	TRBD2	CASSRTGWGGYEQYF	TGTGCCAGCAGTCGGACCGGATGGGGGGGATACGAGCAGTACTTC
TRBV7-3	TRBJ2-5	NA	NA	CASSLSQGFGETQYF	TGTGCCAGCAGCTTATCTCAGGGGTTCGGAGAGACCCAGTACTTC
TRBV15	TRBJ2-6	NA	NA	CATSRAGSGANVLTF	TGTGCCACCAGCAGAGCGGGCTCTGGGGCCAACGTCCTGACTTTC